Reported below is one T cell receptor beta chain. V lost 2 bases, J lost 1 base, and 16 bases lay in between. The CDR3 totals 18 residues. Germline CDR1 and CDR2: SGHRS and YFSETQ. TCRdb's table, derived via immunoSEQ multiplex PCR, lists solely in-frame clones and lacks some. The sample contains over 200,000 clones, approximately 88% of which appear only once. These data are taken from a study of cytomegalovirus exposure and HLA in healthy donors. The TCR sequence derives from a woman aged 25 to 39 in good health and CMV-seropositive. Sequenced material: PBMCs. V usage is TRBV5-1 and J usage is TRBJ2-6, with D possibly being TRBD1 or TRBD2 (6 bases each). CDR3 protein: CASSFSGGQRSGANVLTF. The CDR3 DNA is TGCGCCAGCAGCTTCAGTGGGGGGCAGAGGTCTGGGGCCAACGTCCTGACTTTC.